This T cell receptor (beta chain) comes out of a study of OX40 agonist ivuxolimab in advanced cancers. The CDR3 is made up of 13 amino acids. Between the trimmed V and J ends, which lost 5 bases and 9 bases, there was a span of 17 bases. The germline gives CDR1 MNHEY, CDR2 SVGAGI. Sequencing was performed with immunoSEQ multiplex PCR; in TCRdb, only in-frame clones are kept and a portion is missing. The sample shows tens of thousands of clones, 80% to 95% of them seen only once. The table lists this clone with a few counts. The TCR originated in an adult with an advanced solid tumor such as melanoma, head and neck, liver or kidney cancer. The rearrangement uses TRBV6-5 and TRBJ2-7, with D possibly called TRBD1 or TRBD2 (6 bases each). The specimen comprised CD4+ or CD8+ T cells sorted from blood, sampled in a trial of the OX40 agonist ivuxolimab. CDR3 protein: CASSPGARRPQYF. CDR3 in DNA: TGTGCCAGCAGTCCGGGGGCCCGGAGGCCGCAGTACTTC.